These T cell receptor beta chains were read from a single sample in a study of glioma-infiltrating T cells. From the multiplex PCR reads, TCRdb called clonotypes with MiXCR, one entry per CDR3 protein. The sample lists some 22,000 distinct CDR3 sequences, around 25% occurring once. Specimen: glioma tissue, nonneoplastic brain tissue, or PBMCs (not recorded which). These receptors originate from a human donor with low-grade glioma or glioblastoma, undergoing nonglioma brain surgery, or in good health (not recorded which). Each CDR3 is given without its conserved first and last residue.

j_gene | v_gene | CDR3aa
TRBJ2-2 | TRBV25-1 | ASSGHGGTGELF
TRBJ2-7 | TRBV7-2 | ASSTGTLDYEQY
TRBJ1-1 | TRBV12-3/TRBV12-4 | ESSFTEGRAF
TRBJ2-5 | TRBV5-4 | ASSAGYRETQY
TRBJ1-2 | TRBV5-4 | ASSLRGIPNYGYT
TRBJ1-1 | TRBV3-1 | ASSHLQTNTEAF
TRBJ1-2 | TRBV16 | ASSQSRDGYGYT
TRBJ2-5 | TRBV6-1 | ASRSGGETQY
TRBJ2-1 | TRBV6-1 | ASSLAVGGYNEQF
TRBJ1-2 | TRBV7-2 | ASSYFVGGDGYT
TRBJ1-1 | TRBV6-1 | ASSPQGNTEAF
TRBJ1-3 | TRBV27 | ASSHRAPGNTIY
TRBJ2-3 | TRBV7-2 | ARSFAGILTDTQY
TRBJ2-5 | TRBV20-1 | SALSGGQETQH
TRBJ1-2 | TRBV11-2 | ASSRQLYGYT
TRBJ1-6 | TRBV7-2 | ASSPRSSYNSPLH
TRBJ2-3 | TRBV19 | ASSSRTVTDTQY
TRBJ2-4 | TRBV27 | ASESSILQRWERNIQY
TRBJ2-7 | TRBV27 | ASSLQGRNYEQY
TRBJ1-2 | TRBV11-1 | ASSIGQGLYGYT
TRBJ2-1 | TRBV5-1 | ASSFLGTNEQF
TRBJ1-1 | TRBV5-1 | ASSSTGDREAF
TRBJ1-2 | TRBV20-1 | SAGEGGTLGYT
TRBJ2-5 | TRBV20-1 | SAPRGGQETQY
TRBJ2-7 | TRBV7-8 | ASSLGVGVEQY
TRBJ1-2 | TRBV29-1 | SVEGAEYGYT
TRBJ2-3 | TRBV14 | ASSKPSGRTTMNTQY
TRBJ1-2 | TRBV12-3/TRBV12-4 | ASSYIPLGIDRVKERGYT
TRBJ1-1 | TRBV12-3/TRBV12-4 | ASSSLEGTEAF